The clone carrying this TCR beta chain was detected once. Other DNA sequences in this specimen translate into the identical CDR3. This record belongs to a study of shared clonotypes between healthy human individuals. Germline CDR1 and CDR2: MNHEY and SVGAGI. The CDR3 runs to 12 residues. V lost 6 bases to trimming and J lost 3 bases, with 8 bases between them. Profiling relied on immunoSEQ multiplex PCR, and the TCRdb table lists in-frame clones only, not all of them. This sample has more than 2 million clones; 95% occur once, and the top ten carry 0.1% to 0.15%. This chain joins TRBV6-5 and TRBJ1-1, with unresolved D. Input material: naive CD4+ T cells sorted from blood. Described subset: CD45RA+ positively selected. The TCR originated in a man aged 18 to 35 in good health. For the CDR3, the DNA is TGTGCCAGCAGCCGACGTGACACTGAAGCTTTCTTT. Encoded protein: CASSRRDTEAFF.